Listed below are T cell receptor beta chains from one sample, sequenced in a study of blood T cell repertoires in COVID-19. Generated by immunoSEQ multiplex PCR, the TCRdb table keeps only in-frame clones and is missing some. The sample lists roughly 80,000 clones, 90% occurring once. The material sequenced was peripheral blood. The origin of the receptors is an elderly woman with active or convalescent COVID-19. The CDR3 runs from the conserved cysteine through the conserved F or W. D genes are given only for firm matches. Clone size is given for some rows only: seen once, a few or many times, or a class if the clone is expanded.

v_call	j_call	d_call	clone_size	cdr3_nt	cdr3_aa
TRBV28	TRBJ2-1	.	.	TGTGCCAGCAGTTCGGGACTCAAGGAGCAGTTCTTC	CASSSGLKEQFF
TRBV14	TRBJ2-7	TRBD2	.	TGTGCCAGCAGCCCCCGGGGAGGGTCCTACGAGCAGTACTTC	CASSPRGGSYEQYF
TRBV19	TRBJ1-2	.	.	TGTGCCAGTAGTATAATCCCCGGAGACTATGGCTACACCTTC	CASSIIPGDYGYTF
TRBV19	TRBJ1-2	.	.	TGTGCCAGTAGTATAGTGGGGCCGGACACGGGAGATGGCTACACCTTC	CASSIVGPDTGDGYTF
TRBV6-5	TRBJ1-3	TRBD1	.	TGTGCCAGCAGTTCCACGGACAGGCTCGGAAACACCATATATTTT	CASSSTDRLGNTIYF
TRBV3-1/TRBV3-2	TRBJ1-2	.	.	TGTGCCAGCAGCCACCGACAGAGATCTAACTATGGCTACACCTTC	CASSHRQRSNYGYTF
TRBV7-2	TRBJ2-5	TRBD2	.	TGTGCCAGCAGCTTGCCTAGGACTAGCGGCCAAGAGACCCAGTACTTC	CASSLPRTSGQETQYF
TRBV2	TRBJ2-5	TRBD2	.	TGTGCCAGCAGTGTGTCTAGCGGGGGGTTCCAAGAGACCCAGTACTTC	CASSVSSGGFQETQYF
TRBV19	TRBJ2-7	.	few	TGTGCCAGTAGTATCAATCCCTCCTACGAGCAGTACTTC	CASSINPSYEQYF
TRBV12-3/TRBV12-4	TRBJ2-3	.	.	TGTGCCAGCAGTTTCTCAGGGTTTCATACGCAGTATTTT	CASSFSGFHTQYF
TRBV6-1	TRBJ1-4	.	.	TGTGCCAGCAGTGATTTCGACAGAAGGAATGAAAAACTGTTTTTT	CASSDFDRRNEKLFF
TRBV4-1	TRBJ2-7	.	.	TGCGCCAGCAGCCCCCGGGACAACTCCTACGAGCAGTACTTC	CASSPRDNSYEQYF
TRBV18	TRBJ2-5	.	.	TGTGCCAGCTCTGTAACAAGCGGGGAGACCCAGTACTTC	CASSVTSGETQYF
TRBV9	TRBJ1-4	.	.	TGTGCCAGCAGCGTAGGGCAGGATGAAAAACTGTTTTTT	CASSVGQDEKLFF
TRBV7-2	TRBJ2-2	TRBD1	.	TGTGCCAGCAGCCGGGACAGGGATACCGGGGAGCTGTTTTTT	CASSRDRDTGELFF
TRBV5-8	TRBJ1-1	.	.	TGTGCCAGCAGCTTGCGTGGCAGCGTCACTGAAGCTTTCTTT	CASSLRGSVTEAFF
TRBV27	TRBJ2-2	TRBD2	.	TGTGCCAGCAGCCCCCAAAGAGGGAGGGCTATCCCCGGGGAGCTGTTTTTT	CASSPQRGRAIPGELFF
TRBV28	TRBJ2-7	.	few	TGTGCCAGCACTATGACACAGGGTTACTACGAGCAGTACTTC	CASTMTQGYYEQYF
TRBV5-5	TRBJ2-2	.	once	TGTGCCAGCAGCTTGCGGAGGGTCGGGTCCGGGGAGCTGTTTTTT	CASSLRRVGSGELFF
TRBV3-1/TRBV3-2	TRBJ2-3	.	.	TGTGCCAGCAGCCAAGATCGCCGGACAGATACGCAGTATTTT	CASSQDRRTDTQYF
TRBV29-1	TRBJ2-4	TRBD1	.	TGCAGCGTCCAGAGAGAGACAGGGGCCAAAAACATTCAGTACTTC	CSVQRETGAKNIQYF
TRBV5-1	TRBJ2-3	.	.	TGCGCCAGCAGCTTGGGCTACGCGGGACGCACAGATACGCAGTATTTT	CASSLGYAGRTDTQYF
TRBV18	TRBJ1-3	.	.	TGTGCCAGCTCAGGGGACAACTCTGGAAACACCATATATTTT	CASSGDNSGNTIYF
TRBV7-6	TRBJ1-6	TRBD1	.	TGTGCCAGCAGTACTATTAGGGGACAGGGAGGTTCACCCCTCCACTTT	CASSTIRGQGGSPLHF
TRBV2	TRBJ2-1	TRBD2	.	TGTGCCAGCAGCGCACTTAGGACTAGCGATGAGCAGTTCTTC	CASSALRTSDEQFF
TRBV6-2/TRBV6-3	TRBJ1-5	.	.	TGTGCCAGCAGTTACCCGGGGTATCAGCCCCAGCATTTT	CASSYPGYQPQHF
TRBV30	TRBJ2-2	TRBD2	.	TGTGCCTGGAGGCGGGGGGTTAACACCGGGGAGCTGTTTTTT	CAWRRGVNTGELFF
TRBV19	TRBJ2-1	TRBD2	.	TGTGCCAGTAGTATCGGGACTAGGAATGAGCAGTTCTTC	CASSIGTRNEQFF
TRBV6-5	TRBJ2-5	.	.	TGTGCCAGCAGAGATACAGGGCTGGAGACCCAGTACTTC	CASRDTGLETQYF
TRBV5-4	TRBJ2-1	.	.	TGTGCCAGCAGCCCGGTCGGAGCCAATGAGCAGTTCTTC	CASSPVGANEQFF
TRBV29-1	TRBJ1-3	TRBD1	.	TGCAGCGTTGCATCGGGGGTGACAGGGGGAAGAAACACCATATATTTT	CSVASGVTGGRNTIYF
TRBV9	TRBJ1-4	.	.	TGTGCCAGCAGCGTAGGCCGGGTAACAACTAATGAAAAACTGTTTTTT	CASSVGRVTTNEKLFF
TRBV6-5	TRBJ1-6	.	.	TGTGCCAGCAGTTACTCAGGACGGGGGAATTCACCCCTCCACTTT	CASSYSGRGNSPLHF
TRBV13	TRBJ1-4	.	.	TGTGCCAGCAGCTCCGGGACACTAGATGAAAAACTGTTTTTT	CASSSGTLDEKLFF
TRBV7-8	TRBJ2-7	.	few	TGTGCCAGCAGCTTAGTCAGCTCCTACGAGCAGTACTTC	CASSLVSSYEQYF
TRBV9	TRBJ2-1	TRBD2	.	TGTGCCAGCAGCGTAGGGGGCGGGAGCTCCTACAATGAGCAGTTCTTC	CASSVGGGSSYNEQFF
TRBV2	TRBJ1-2	.	.	TGTGCCAGCACCCGCCGGGACTACAACTATGGCTACACCTTC	CASTRRDYNYGYTF
TRBV9	TRBJ2-1	TRBD2	.	TGTGCCAGCAGCGTAGACCTAGCGGGGGGTTACAATGAGCAGTTCTTC	CASSVDLAGGYNEQFF
TRBV28	TRBJ2-7	TRBD1	.	TGTGCCAGCACCCGGACAGGGGGTCGTCTAAAAAGCTCCTACGAGCAGTACTTC	CASTRTGGRLKSSYEQYF
TRBV27	TRBJ2-7	TRBD1	.	TGTGCCAGCAGGGCGACAGGGGGCTCCTACGAGCAGTACTTC	CASRATGGSYEQYF
TRBV28	TRBJ2-7	TRBD2	.	TGTGCCAGCAGTCCTAGCGGGACCCGCTCCTACGAGCAGTACTTC	CASSPSGTRSYEQYF
TRBV28	TRBJ1-2	.	once	TGTGCCAGCAGTCCCTCTAGAACACGGATAGTCTATGGCTACACCTTC	CASSPSRTRIVYGYTF
TRBV28	TRBJ1-5	.	.	TGTGCCAGCAGCGACACTCTTTCGGGGGCCCAGCATTTT	CASSDTLSGAQHF
TRBV4-3	TRBJ2-2	.	.	TGCGCCAGCAGCCAAGACTCGCGAACGTCCGGGGAGCTGTTTTTT	CASSQDSRTSGELFF
TRBV12-3/TRBV12-4	TRBJ1-1	.	.	TGTGCCAGCATCTGGGGGGGTAACACTGAAGCTTTCTTT	CASIWGGNTEAFF